This T cell receptor beta chain was recovered during a study of blood T cell repertoires in COVID-19. Overall study: Samples came from the United States, Italy and Spain, spanning acute and convalescent COVID-19. In each case, the material was cDNA or gDNA derived from T cells, B-cell-depleted T cells, or PBMCs.

Per the authors' pipeline: Amplification of reference gene primers was used by the study to estimate nucleated cell counts. Produced via immunoSEQ multiplex PCR; TCRdb's table is partial and in-frame only. V and J calls and clone size are as listed in that table; D and trimming were resolved from the DNA. The profile covers a few hundred thousand clones, with 70% to 90% appearing a single time and 0.7% taken by the ten largest. Germline V gene sequence: CDR1 MNHEY, CDR2 SVGAGI. This CDR3 contains 13 residues. Trimming removed 6 bases from V and 5 bases from J, with 13 bases in between. This TCR was recovered from a human donor in a cohort sampled during active COVID-19. The sample taken for sequencing was peripheral blood. The chain carries TRBV6-5 and TRBJ1-2; TRBD1 might be the D (6 bases). The CDR3 DNA follows: TGTGCCAGCAGCCAGGGGACCTCATATGGCTACACCTTC. As protein: CASSQGTSYGYTF.